This T cell receptor (beta chain) was identified in a study of cytomegalovirus exposure and HLA in healthy donors. Findings and limits, study-wide: With DRB1 most and HLA-C fewest, TCR association rates differed between HLA loci in a later analysis. Of the V segments, some could not be distinguished, including TRBV6-2 and TRBV6-3, and were excluded. Cytomegalovirus status was reportedly diagnosed by the classifier with high sensitivity and specificity. CMV serostatus alone was available as immune exposure information.

In the case of this clone: What it binds is not known.

V was trimmed by 3 bases and J by 3 bases, leaving 6 bases between them. Germline V CDR1 and CDR2: LNHDA, SQIVND (reference sequence). The CDR3 totals 13 residues. Both 60 Vbeta primers and 13 Jbeta primers went into the PCR. Sequenced by immunoSEQ multiplex PCR; TCRdb stores in-frame clones only, minus some. The repertoire holds about 120,000 clones, with about 71% as singletons. Sequencing input: PBMCs. This TCR was sampled from a woman in her forties or fifties in good health and CMV-seronegative. The gene calls are TRBV19 and TRBJ1-5; D call uncertain. CDR3 residues: CASSMRVNQPQHF. The CDR3 nucleotides are TGTGCCAGTAGTATGCGGGTCAATCAGCCCCAGCATTTT.